These 26 T cell receptor beta chains were sequenced from one sample in a study of blood T cells in healthy people across ages. The second PCR ran about 6 to 12 cycles with a sample-barcoded 5' primer and J-beta primers. TCRdb called the 5' RACE reads again in MiXCR, with one record for every CDR3 protein. The sample shows 1 million or so distinct CDR3 sequences, around 45% of them seen only once. The material sequenced was blood. Receptors were obtained from a woman between 55 and 75 years old in good health.

This clonotype was found a few times. This sequence joins TRBV3-1 and TRBJ2-2; 8 bases are a match to TRBD1. CDR3 length: 16 residues. V trimming: 5 bases; J trimming: 5 bases; junction bases outside the gene matches: 10. The V gene's germline CDR1 is LGHDT and CDR2 YNNKEL (reference sequence). In DNA, the CDR3 is TGTGCCAGCAGCTCCTCCAGGGGGCGATCAACCGGGGAGCTGTTTTTT. It specifies CASSSSRGRSTGELFF. The variable domain in full, completed from reference TRBV3-1 and TRBJ2-2, reads DTAVSQTPKYLVTQMGNDKSIKCEQNLGHDTMYWYKQDSKKFLKIMFSYNNKELIINETVPNRFSPKSPDKAHLNLHINSLELGDSAVYFCASSSSRGRSTGELFFGEGSRLTVL.

This chain connects TRBV7-9 to TRBJ1-4; no definite D call. Trimming cost V 5 bases and J 3 bases, with 16 bases left between them. This CDR3 comprises 16 residues. CDR1 is SEHNR and CDR2 is FQNEAQ in the germline V gene (reference sequence). In DNA, the CDR3 is TGTGCCAGCAGCCTTTATCGAGCGGGATCTAATGAAAAACTGTTTTTT. It codes for CASSLYRAGSNEKLFF. Full variable domain (rest looked up from reference TRBV7-9 and TRBJ1-4): DTGVSQNPRHKITKRGQNVTFRCDPISEHNRLYWYRQTLGQGPEFLTYFQNEAQLEKSRLLSDRFSAERPKGSFSTLEIQRTEQGDSAMYLCASSLYRAGSNEKLFFGSGTQLSVL.

This clonotype was observed a handful of times. The rearrangement links TRBV20-1 to TRBJ2-7; no clear D gene. Per germline, CDR1 DFQATT and CDR2 SNEGSKA (reference sequence). The CDR3 consists of 14 residues. The germline V and J ends were trimmed by 3 bases and 2 bases, with 14 bases remaining between them. CDR3 DNA: TGCAGTGCTAGTGGCTCTACCCTGACCTACGAGCAGTACTTC. Translating gives CSASGSTLTYEQYF.

The chain uses TRBV25-1 and TRBJ1-2, with TRBD1 identical over 9 bases. Germline assignment: CDR1 MGHDK and CDR2 SYGVNS. The CDR3 sequence is 14 residues long. V shed 6 bases and J 5 bases; nucleotides not matched to a gene: 7. The CDR3 reads CASSGTGGLYGYTF. Here the CDR3 DNA reads TGTGCCAGCAGCGGAACAGGGGGCTTGTATGGCTACACCTTC.

In its sample, this clonotype was seen a few times. This chain uses TRBV4-2 with TRBJ2-7; D perhaps matches TRBD2 (6 bases). Germline V lookup: CDR1 LGHNA, CDR2 YNFKEQ. Trimming took off 1 base at V and 1 base at J, with 11 bases between the two ends. The CDR3 loop spans 15 amino acids. The CDR3 coding sequence is TGTGCCAGCAGCCAAGTTGTGGGGGGATCCTACGAGCAGTACTTC. The encoded protein is CASSQVVGGSYEQYF.

This clonotype was counted between two and nine times. The chain combines TRBV10-3 with TRBJ2-1; TRBD2 is a possible D gene (6 bases). Trimming removed 11 bases at V and 3 bases at J, with 17 bases between. The CDR3 consists of 14 residues. CDR1 is ENHRY, CDR2 SYGVKD, per germline. The DNA of the CDR3 is TGTGCCGTTACGTCGGGACTCGACTACAATGAGCAGTTCTTC. Protein sequence: CAVTSGLDYNEQFF.

V gene TRBV7-3 combines with J gene TRBJ2-1, with a tentative D call TRBD1 (6 bases). Trimming took off 4 bases at V and 0 bases at J, with 10 bases between the two ends. CDR3 length: 15 residues. In germline, CDR1 is SGHTA, CDR2 FQGTGA. In nucleotides, the CDR3 is TGTGCCAGCAGCTCCCAGACAGGCTCCTACAATGAGCAGTTCTTC. Translating gives CASSSQTGSYNEQFF.

This clonotype has more than one count but fewer than ten. The rearrangement links TRBV20-1 to TRBJ2-3, with D uncertain. The V gene's germline CDR1 is DFQATT and CDR2 SNEGSKA (reference sequence). V was cut by 2 bases and J by 3 bases, with 21 bases left in between. CDR3 length equals 17 residues. CDR3: CSARSIPPGLGTDTQYF. Written as DNA, the CDR3 is TGCAGTGCTAGATCGATACCCCCAGGATTGGGTACAGATACGCAGTATTTT.

The chain is built from TRBV25-1 and TRBJ1-4; a possible D gene is TRBD1 (5 bases). Trimming took 7 bases from V and 4 from J, leaving 22 bases between them. Germline CDR1 reads MGHDK; CDR2 reads SYGVNS. The CDR3 runs to 17 residues. The CDR3 DNA follows: TGTGCCAGCATGGAGGGTAGGGGATGGGGCTATAATGAAAAACTGTTTTTT. Amino acids: CASMEGRGWGYNEKLFF.

V is TRBV29-1 and J is TRBJ2-3, with 8 positions matching TRBD1. This CDR3 region has 15 residues. Germline V CDR1 and CDR2: SQVTM, ANQGSEA. The V segment lost 4 bases and the J segment 2 bases; nucleotides outside the gene matches: 8. This CDR3 is CSVAPGGTDTDTQYF. CDR3 nucleotides: TGCAGCGTTGCGCCAGGGGGCACGGACACAGATACGCAGTATTTT.

The table lists this clonotype with a few counts. V and J are TRBV29-1 and TRBJ2-1; 8 positions match TRBD2. The CDR3 runs 17 residues. The V gene's germline CDR1 is SQVTM and CDR2 ANQGSEA. V was pared by 0 bases and J by 1 base, with 8 bases of the junction left unmatched. DNA for the CDR3: TGCAGCGTTGAAGATCCTAAAAGCGGGAGTTCCTACAATGAGCAGTTCTTC. Its protein is CSVEDPKSGSSYNEQFF.

The table lists this clonotype with a few counts. V and J are TRBV7-2 and TRBJ1-1, with unresolved D. Trimming shortened V by 1 base and J by 3 bases, and 9 bases separated the two germline ends. The germline CDR1 and CDR2 sequences are SGHTA and FQGNSA. CDR3 size: 14 residues. This CDR3 reads CASSLEMVHTEAFF. CDR3 coding DNA: TGTGCCAGCAGCTTAGAGATGGTTCACACTGAAGCTTTCTTT.

V usage is TRBV28 and J usage is TRBJ2-1, with a tentative D call TRBD1 (6 bases). The closer fit of TRBJ2-7 to the DNA end suggests the J call may be wrong. The germline V gene has CDR1 MDHEN and CDR2 SYDVKM. The CDR3 loop spans 11 amino acids. The CDR3 sequence is CASRGDNEQYF. CDR3 DNA sequence: TGTGCCAGCAGAGGGGACAATGAGCAGTACTTC.

As for this clonotype: The germline gene is not matched at one end of the junction; a read error may be the cause. The rearrangement links TRBV7-9 to TRBJ1-2; D is unclear. The CDR3 sequence is 16 residues long. The germline CDR1 and CDR2 sequences are SEHNR and FQNEAQ (reference sequence). The CDR3 protein is CTSSLGFGASNYGYTF. DNA for the CDR3: TGTACCAGCAGCTTAGGGTTTGGAGCCTCTAACTATGGCTACACCTTC.

The sample holds a few counts of this clonotype. The CDR3 loop reads CASRHSSGQADTQYF. In DNA, the CDR3 is TGTGCCAGCAGACACTCTTCCGGACAGGCAGATACGCAGTATTTT. The V gene is TRBV28, the J gene TRBJ2-3; TRBD1 matches at 7 bases. The CDR3 is 15 amino acids. Germline CDR1 and CDR2: MDHEN and SYDVKM. The ends lost 6 bases at V and 4 bases at J; junction bases unmatched: 10.

The CDR3 here is CASSQGWASNEQFF. The CDR3 nucleotides read TGTGCCAGCAGCCAAGGATGGGCCAGTAATGAGCAGTTCTTC. The chain joins TRBV3-1 to TRBJ2-1; D uncertain. The CDR3 contains 14 residues. The ends were cut back, 1 base at V and 7 bases at J, with 11 bases in the middle. Per the germline V gene, CDR1 is LGHDT and CDR2 is YNNKEL (reference sequence).

This clonotype was picked up many times. The genes are TRBV6-6 and TRBJ2-7; 7 bases line up with TRBD2. The germline V gene encodes CDR1 MNHNY and CDR2 SVGAGI (reference sequence). After removal of 4 bases from V and 4 bases from J, the junction contained 10 bases not matched to a gene. CDR3 length: 15 residues. The CDR3 DNA is TGTGCCAGCAGTTCCGAGGACCTGGGAGGGTACGAGCAGTACTTC. This codes for CASSSEDLGGYEQYF.

There are a few counts of this clonotype. The chain links TRBV5-1 to TRBJ2-5; D perhaps matches TRBD2 (6 bases). The CDR3 extends over 16 amino acids. CDR1 is SGHRS, CDR2 YFSETQ, per germline. With 0 bases removed from V and 1 base from J, the gap between germline ends came to 13 bases. The CDR3 DNA reads TGCGCCAGCAGCTTGGGGGCTGGGGGGATCCAAGAGACCCAGTACTTC. It yields the protein CASSLGAGGIQETQYF.

The V call is TRBV6-6, the J call TRBJ2-7; D possibly uses TRBD1 or TRBD2 (5 bases each). V lost 8 bases and J lost 1, with 12 bases in between. The CDR3 has 13 residues. Germline V gene sequence: CDR1 MNHNY, CDR2 SVGAGI (reference sequence). The CDR3 spells CASAGDRSYEQYF. The CDR3 DNA reads TGTGCCAGCGCTGGGGACCGATCCTACGAGCAGTACTTC.

CDR3 sequence (DNA): TGCAGTGCCTTGGGGGACAGGGGGCGAGAGACCCAGTACTTC. Translating it yields CSALGDRGRETQYF. The V gene is TRBV20-1, the J gene TRBJ2-5; 12 positions match TRBD1. In germline, CDR1 is DFQATT, CDR2 SNEGSKA (reference sequence). The CDR3 has 14 residues. Trimming took 6 bases from V and 4 from J; bases not matched to a gene: 6.

The chain uses TRBV29-1 and TRBJ2-7; D possibly corresponds to TRBD2 (6 bases). Trimming pared 8 bases from V and 0 bases from J, leaving 11 bases between. In germline, CDR1 is SQVTM, CDR2 ANQGSEA. CDR3 size: 12 residues. The CDR3 loop reads CSTGGVSYEQYF. Written as DNA, the CDR3 is TGCAGCACGGGCGGGGTCTCCTACGAGCAGTACTTC.

The V call is TRBV25-1, the J call TRBJ1-5; the D gene is possibly TRBD1 (6 bases). Trimming took 3 bases from V and 9 from J, leaving 18 bases between them. The CDR3 loop spans 15 amino acids. Germline lookup yields CDR1 MGHDK and CDR2 SYGVNS. CDR3 region: CASSEKGGPLAPQHF. The CDR3 coding sequence is TGTGCCAGCAGTGAGAAAGGGGGACCTTTGGCGCCCCAGCATTTT.

This clonotype was seen more than once but under ten times. V gene TRBV28 combines with J gene TRBJ2-7, with 10 bases matching TRBD2. From germline, CDR1 is MDHEN and CDR2 SYDVKM. The length of the CDR3 is 15 residues. The V segment lost 4 bases and the J segment 3 bases; nucleotides outside the gene matches: 6. CDR3 protein: CASSSASGSFYEQYF. CDR3 sequence (DNA): TGTGCCAGCAGTTCGGCTAGCGGGAGCTTCTACGAGCAGTACTTC.

This clonotype was detected a few times. The rearrangement links TRBV4-2 to TRBJ2-1; tentative D call: TRBD1 (5 bases). V was trimmed by 1 base and J by 4 bases, leaving 11 bases between them. Germline loops: CDR1 LGHNA, CDR2 YNFKEQ. This CDR3 is 15 amino acids long. The CDR3 loop reads CASSQVQDIYNEQFF. For the CDR3, the DNA is TGTGCCAGCAGCCAAGTCCAGGACATTTACAATGAGCAGTTCTTC.

The chain employs TRBV2 and TRBJ1-1; 7 bases line up with TRBD1. With V trimmed by 6 bases and J by 5 bases, 9 bases remained unmatched. The V gene's germline CDR1 is SNHLY and CDR2 FYNNEI. This CDR3 comprises 14 residues. The CDR3 sequence is CASRATGLSTEAFF. Here the CDR3 DNA reads TGTGCCAGCAGGGCGACAGGGTTGAGTACTGAAGCTTTCTTT.

This CDR3 reads CASTPGNEQFF. As DNA, the CDR3 is TGTGCCAGCACCCCGGGGAATGAGCAGTTCTTC. The chain joins TRBV6-2 or TRBV6-3 to TRBJ2-1; the D gene is possibly TRBD2 (5 bases). CDR3 length: 11 residues. Per germline, CDR1 MNHEY and CDR2 SVGEGT. V lost 7 bases, J lost 7 bases, and 8 bases lay in between.